A selection of T cell receptor beta chains follows, all from one sample in a study of neoadjuvant anti-PD-1 for oral cavity cancer. Only in-frame clones appear in the TCRdb table, and some are missing; sequencing was by immunoSEQ multiplex PCR. The sample records around 81,000 clones, 84% being singletons. Sequencing used PBMCs, obtained before nivolumab (anti-PD-1) treatment. The receptor set was obtained from a person between 40 and 85 years old with oral cavity squamous cell carcinoma. Both conserved end residues are part of each CDR3. D genes are given only for firm matches. The size entry is marked missing in some rows and otherwise reads once, few, many or a size class.

abundance,v_gene,d_gene,j_gene,CDR3aa,CDR3nt
NA,TRBV2,TRBD1,TRBJ1-5,CASSVGTGVQPQHF,TGTGCCAGCAGTGTAGGGACAGGGGTGCAGCCCCAGCATTTT
NA,TRBV4-1,NA,TRBJ1-1,CASSQGYVNTEAFF,TGCGCCAGCAGCCAAGGGTACGTAAACACTGAAGCTTTCTTT
NA,TRBV2,TRBD1,TRBJ1-5,CASRPGQGNQPQHF,TGTGCCAGCAGACCGGGACAGGGCAATCAGCCCCAGCATTTT
few,TRBV13,TRBD1,TRBJ1-4,CASSLRGQGGEKLFF,TGTGCCAGCAGCTTACGGGGACAGGGTGGAGAAAAACTGTTTTTT
few,TRBV28,TRBD2,TRBJ2-2,CASSSLSRLAGVATGELFF,TGTGCCAGCAGTTCGTTATCGCGACTAGCGGGAGTGGCCACCGGGGAGCTGTTTTTT
NA,TRBV7-3,TRBD2,TRBJ2-1,CASSSTSGAYNEQFF,TGTGCCAGCAGCTCGACTAGCGGGGCTTACAATGAGCAGTTCTTC
NA,TRBV6-1,NA,TRBJ1-2,CASGGNYGYTF,TGTGCCAGCGGGGGGAACTATGGCTACACCTTC
NA,TRBV27,NA,TRBJ1-5,CASSRGHNQPQHF,TGTGCCAGCAGTCGAGGCCACAATCAGCCCCAGCATTTT
NA,TRBV6-5,TRBD1,TRBJ1-2,CASSSGQGARDTF,TGTGCCAGCAGTTCGGGACAGGGGGCGCGGGACACCTTC
once,TRBV2,NA,TRBJ1-4,CASGRREKLFF,TGTGCCAGCGGGAGGAGAGAAAAACTGTTTTTT
NA,TRBV4-1,NA,TRBJ2-2,CASSQDSPRYFAGELFF,TGCGCCAGCAGCCAAGATTCGCCCCGGTATTTTGCCGGGGAGCTGTTTTTT
NA,TRBV30,TRBD1,TRBJ2-7,CAWSFLQGYEQYF,TGTGCCTGGAGTTTCCTACAGGGGTACGAGCAGTACTTC